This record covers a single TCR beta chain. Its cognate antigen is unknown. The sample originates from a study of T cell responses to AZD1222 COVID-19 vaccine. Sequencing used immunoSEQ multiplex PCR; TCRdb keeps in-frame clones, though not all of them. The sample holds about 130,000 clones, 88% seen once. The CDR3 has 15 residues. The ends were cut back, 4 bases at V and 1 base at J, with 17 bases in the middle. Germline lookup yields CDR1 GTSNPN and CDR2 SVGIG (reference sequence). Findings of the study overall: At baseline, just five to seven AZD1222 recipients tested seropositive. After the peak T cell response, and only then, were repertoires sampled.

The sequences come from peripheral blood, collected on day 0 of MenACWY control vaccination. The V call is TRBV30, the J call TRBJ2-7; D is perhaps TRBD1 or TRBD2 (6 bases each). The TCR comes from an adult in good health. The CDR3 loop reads CAWTLTGGISYEQYF. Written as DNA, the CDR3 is TGTGCCTGGACCCTCACCGGGGGCATATCCTACGAGCAGTACTTC. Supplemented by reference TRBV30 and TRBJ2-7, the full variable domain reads SQTIHQWPATLVQPVGSPLSLECTVEGTSNPNLYWYRQAAGRGLQLLFYSVGIGQISSEVPQNLSASRPQDRQFILSSKKLLLSDSGFYLCAWTLTGGISYEQYFGPGTRLTVT.